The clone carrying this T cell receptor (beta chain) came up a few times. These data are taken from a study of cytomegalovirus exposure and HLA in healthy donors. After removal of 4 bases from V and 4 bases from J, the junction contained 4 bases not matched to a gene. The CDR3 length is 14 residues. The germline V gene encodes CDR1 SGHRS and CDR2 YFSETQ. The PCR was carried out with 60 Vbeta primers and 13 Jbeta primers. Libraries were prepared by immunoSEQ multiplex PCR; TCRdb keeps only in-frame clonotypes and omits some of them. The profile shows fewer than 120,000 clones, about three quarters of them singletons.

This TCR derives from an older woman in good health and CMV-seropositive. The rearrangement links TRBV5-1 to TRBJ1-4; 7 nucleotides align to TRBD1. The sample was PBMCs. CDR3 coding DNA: TGCGCCAGCAGCCCCCGGGACAGTAATGAAAAACTGTTTTTT. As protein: CASSPRDSNEKLFF.